The entry below describes one T cell receptor (beta chain). Its antigen is not known. Primers included in the PCR were 60 Vbeta and 13 Jbeta primers. Original methodology: Later, 75 million to 100 million unique TCR beta chains were counted in an analysis, and approximately 10 million of them were shared. Assay: immunoSEQ multiplex PCR; the TCRdb copy retains only in-frame clones and omits some. That table is the source of V, J and clone size, and D and trimming were worked out from the DNA. The sample records 170,000 or so clones, 75% to 90% being singletons. The sample belongs to a study of cytomegalovirus exposure and HLA in healthy donors. General study points: Earlier analysis found most TCR beta V segments productive about 87% or about 30% of the time. Usually a TCR sequence was rare, but some public TCRs were found in many donors. Analysis was carried out at a later point, and it linked a missense DCLRE1C variant to TCR beta V- and J-gene trimming.

The junction had 2 bases not matched to a gene; V was cut back by 4 bases and J by 7 bases. This CDR3 comprises 13 residues. CDR1 is SNHLY, CDR2 FYNNEI, per germline. The specimen was PBMCs. The chain uses TRBV2 and TRBJ1-5, with 9 bases identical to TRBD1. The clonotype originates from a young woman in good health and CMV-seronegative. CDR3 nucleotide sequence: TGTGCCAGCAGTGCGACAGGGGGGCAGCCCCAGCATTTT. Amino acids: CASSATGGQPQHF.